A single sample is the source of the 30 T cell receptor beta chains below, sequenced in a study of cytomegalovirus exposure and HLA in healthy donors. This table comes from immunoSEQ multiplex PCR, and its TCRdb copy is limited to in-frame clones, with some not included. The table shows tens of thousands of clones, with 91% occurring only once. Source material: PBMCs. These receptors came from a woman in her twenties or thirties in good health and CMV-seronegative.

This sequence joins TRBV7-3 and TRBJ2-7; 8 bases agree with TRBD2. Germline V gives CDR1 SGHTA, CDR2 FQGTGA. The CDR3 contains 15 residues. Unmatched junction bases numbered 8, after V lost 4 bases and J lost 3 bases. CDR3 nucleotide sequence: TGTGCCAGCAGCTCCCTACCTAGCGGGCGCTACGAGCAGTACTTC. Translation: CASSSLPSGRYEQYF.

The rearrangement links TRBV29-1 to TRBJ2-5; no reliable D call. The ends were cut back, 3 bases at V and 0 bases at J, with 5 bases in the middle. The CDR3 extends over 12 amino acids. Germline assignment: CDR1 SQVTM and CDR2 ANQGSEA. The CDR3 region is CSVDGHQETQYF. As DNA, the CDR3 is TGCAGCGTTGATGGCCACCAAGAGACCCAGTACTTC.

The CDR3 coding sequence is TGTGCCAGCAGTCAGACAGGGTCAAATCAGCCCCAGCATTTT. Protein: CASSQTGSNQPQHF. This chain links TRBV9 with TRBJ1-5; 7 bases match TRBD1. The germline V gene encodes CDR1 SGDLS and CDR2 YYNGEE. The trim removed 5 bases at V and 4 bases at J, leaving 6 bases unmatched. The CDR3 contains 14 residues.

This chain connects TRBV6-5 to TRBJ2-7; TRBD2 agrees at 8 bases. The V segment lost 6 bases and the J segment 1 base; nucleotides outside the gene matches: 8. CDR1 and CDR2 (germline): MNHEY, SVGAGI. The CDR3 contains 15 residues. CDR3 bases: TGTGCCAGCAGAATCCAGCGGGAGCCGTCCTACGAGCAGTACTTC. It codes for CASRIQREPSYEQYF.

This clone appeared a few times. The chain recombines TRBV30 with TRBJ2-7; 10 positions match TRBD2. The junction had 8 bases not matched to a gene; V was cut back by 1 base and J by 2 bases. Germline assignment: CDR1 GTSNPN and CDR2 SVGIG (reference sequence). The CDR3 has 16 residues. This CDR3 is CAWSGGGLAGAYEQYF. CDR3 sequence (DNA): TGTGCCTGGAGTGGGGGGGGTCTAGCGGGAGCCTACGAGCAGTACTTC. The full variable domain, in which reference TRBV30 and TRBJ2-7 provide the parts outside the CDR3, is SQTIHQWPATLVQPVGSPLSLECTVEGTSNPNLYWYRQAAGRGLQLLFYSVGIGQISSEVPQNLSASRPQDRQFILSSKKLLLSDSGFYLCAWSGGGLAGAYEQYFGPGTRLTVT.

The DNA for the CDR3 is TGTGCCAGCAGTAAGGGGACAGGGGGCTGGGAGACCCAGTACTTC. Translation gives CASSKGTGGWETQYF. V and J are TRBV6-5 and TRBJ2-5, with 12 bases that match TRBD1. Looked up from germline, CDR1 is MNHEY and CDR2 is SVGAGI. The CDR3 runs 15 residues. Germline trimming cut 5 bases from V and 5 bases from J; bases unmatched to any gene: 6.

The genes are TRBV4-3 and TRBJ2-1; TRBD2 matches at 8 bases. The J segment lost 9 bases and the V segment lost 1 base, leaving 8 bases of the junction unmatched. Germline V CDR1 and CDR2: LGHNA, YSLEER. CDR3 length: 15 residues. CDR3 sequence reads: CASSQGAGVLVEQFF. In DNA, the CDR3 is TGCGCCAGCAGCCAAGGAGCGGGAGTCCTGGTTGAGCAGTTCTTC.

This clone was found once. The rearrangement joins TRBV18 to TRBJ2-1; 8 nucleotides match TRBD1. Germline assignment: CDR1 KGHSH and CDR2 LQKENI. J was trimmed by 5 bases and V by 10 bases; bases with no gene match: 10. This CDR3 comprises 14 residues. The CDR3 loop reads CAITGTGDDNEQFF. The CDR3 region has the DNA TGTGCCATCACCGGGACAGGTGACGACAATGAGCAGTTCTTC.

The V gene is TRBV2, the J gene TRBJ2-4, with unresolved D. Germline loops: CDR1 SNHLY, CDR2 FYNNEI. V lost 0 bases and J lost 0, with 12 bases in between. The CDR3 contains 17 residues. CDR3 in DNA: TGTGCCAGCAGTGAAGCTGGTGGCCTCATAGCCAAAAACATTCAGTACTTC. Its protein is CASSEAGGLIAKNIQYF.

The J gene is TRBJ1-2, the V gene TRBV7-2, with a weak D call TRBD1 (5 bases). V dropped 7 bases and J dropped 6 bases, with 15 bases sitting between them. The CDR3 is 13 residues long. In germline, CDR1 is SGHTA, CDR2 FQGNSA. The chain's CDR3 is CASNRNSVNGYTF. CDR3 bases: TGTGCCAGCAACAGGAACAGTGTTAATGGCTACACCTTC.

V and J are TRBV14 and TRBJ1-1; a weak D match, TRBD1 (6 bases). Germline V gene lookup returns CDR1 SGHDN and CDR2 FVKESK. Trimming shortened V by 4 bases and J by 1 base, and 7 bases separated the two germline ends. The CDR3 sequence is 13 residues long. As DNA, the CDR3 is TGTGCCAGCAGCCGGGGACAGAACACTGAAGCTTTCTTT. It specifies CASSRGQNTEAFF. The full variable domain, its missing parts supplied by reference TRBV14 and TRBJ1-1, is EAGVTQFPSHSVIEKGQTVTLRCDPISGHDNLYWYRRVMGKEIKFLLHFVKESKQDESGMPNNRFLAERTGGTYSTLKVQPAELEDSGVYFCASSRGQNTEAFFGQGTRLTVV.

This clone occurred a few times. The chain recombines TRBV10-1 with TRBJ2-7; 9 bases fit TRBD1. This CDR3 contains 12 residues. The germline gives CDR1 WNHNN, CDR2 SYGVQD (reference sequence). J gave up 5 bases and V 8 bases, and 4 bases lay outside the gene matches. CDR3 sequence reads: CASGTGCHEQYF. CDR3 DNA: TGCGCCAGCGGGACAGGGTGCCACGAGCAGTACTTC.

The chain recombines TRBV6-5 with TRBJ1-4; D is unresolved. This CDR3 has 11 residues. Per germline, CDR1 MNHEY and CDR2 SVGAGI. Trimming stripped 8 bases from V and 4 bases from J, with 5 bases between. The CDR3 loop reads CASGSNEKLFF. The CDR3 nucleotides are TGTGCCAGCGGGAGTAATGAAAAACTGTTTTTT.

The V gene is TRBV6-1, the J gene TRBJ1-2; TRBD1 might be the D (5 bases). This CDR3 comprises 13 residues. Trimming removed 5 bases from V and 7 bases from J, with 14 bases in between. CDR1 is MNHNS and CDR2 is SASEGT in the germline V gene. The CDR3 sequence: CASSYQPGIGYTF. CDR3 in DNA: TGTGCCAGCAGTTATCAGCCAGGGATTGGCTACACCTTC.

The rearrangement joins TRBV30 to TRBJ2-2; 8 bases align to TRBD1. CDR1 is GTSNPN and CDR2 is SVGIG in the germline V gene (reference sequence). Trimming at V came to 7 bases and at J to 7 bases, leaving 8 bases not matched to a gene. The CDR3 is 13 amino acids. CDR3 in amino acids: CASLDRGNGELFF. Here the CDR3 DNA reads TGTGCCTCCCTCGACAGGGGTAACGGGGAGCTGTTTTTT.

The J gene is TRBJ2-7, the V gene TRBV5-1; maybe TRBD1 (6 bases). V shed 3 bases and J shed 2 bases, with 12 bases lying between them. The CDR3 spans 14 residues. Germline V gene lookup returns CDR1 SGHRS and CDR2 YFSETQ. The CDR3 loop reads CASSSGHQTYEQYF. For the CDR3, the DNA is TGCGCCAGCAGCTCGGGACACCAAACCTACGAGCAGTACTTC.

The V and J genes are TRBV19 and TRBJ1-2; D uncertain. Trimming shortened V by 0 bases and J by 5 bases, and 13 bases separated the two germline ends. The CDR3 covers 15 residues. Germline V gives CDR1 LNHDA, CDR2 SQIVND (reference sequence). The CDR3, as DNA: TGTGCCAGTAGTATAGAGAACAGCTATTCTTATGGCTACACCTTC. It yields the protein CASSIENSYSYGYTF.

The chain uses TRBV5-1 and TRBJ1-4; 7 bases match TRBD1. Trimming removed 3 bases from V and 4 bases from J; junction bases left unmatched: 9. The CDR3 covers 16 residues. CDR1 and CDR2 (germline): SGHRS, YFSETQ. This CDR3 reads CASSSTGQGSNEKLFF. CDR3 nucleotides: TGCGCCAGCAGCTCGACAGGGCAAGGTAGTAATGAAAAACTGTTTTTT.

This sequence joins TRBV19 and TRBJ1-1; 11 bases fit TRBD1. After removal of 5 bases from V and 5 bases from J, the junction contained 10 bases not matched to a gene. The CDR3 contains 16 residues. The germline V gene has CDR1 LNHDA and CDR2 SQIVND (reference sequence). CDR3 loop: CASSPWTGGYGTEAFF. The DNA for the CDR3 is TGTGCCAGTAGTCCCTGGACAGGGGGCTATGGTACTGAAGCTTTCTTT. The variable domain in full, with the rest retrieved from reference TRBV19 and TRBJ1-1, is DGGITQSPKYLFRKEGQNVTLSCEQNLNHDAMYWYRQDPGQGLRLIYYSQIVNDFQKGDIAEGYSVSREKKESFPLTVTSAQKNPTAFYLCASSPWTGGYGTEAFFGQGTRLTVV.

The gene calls are TRBV27 and TRBJ1-1; 8 bases line up with TRBD1. The ends lost 5 bases at V and 3 bases at J; junction bases unmatched: 8. CDR3 length equals 15 residues. The germline V gene has CDR1 MNHEY and CDR2 SMNVEV (reference sequence). In DNA form, the CDR3 reads TGTGCCAGCAGTACGGAGCAGGGGGCCTACACTGAAGCTTTCTTT. The encoded protein is CASSTEQGAYTEAFF.

This sequence joins TRBV6-6 and TRBJ1-5; 9 bases line up with TRBD1. The CDR3 length is 14 residues. J lost 5 bases, V lost 5 bases, and 4 bases had no gene match. CDR1 is MNHNY and CDR2 is SVGAGI in the germline V gene (reference sequence). The CDR3 here is CASSRRQGDQPQHF. CDR3 nucleotides: TGTGCCAGCAGTCGAAGACAGGGGGATCAGCCCCAGCATTTT.

This clone showed up just once. The gene calls are TRBV11-3 and TRBJ2-1; 7 bases agree with TRBD1. After removal of 5 bases from V and 1 base from J, the junction contained 5 bases not matched to a gene. Germline loops: CDR1 SGHNT, CDR2 YENEEA. The CDR3 covers 15 residues. CDR3 DNA: TGTGCCAGCAGCCATCGGACAGGTTCCTACAATGAGCAGTTCTTC. Translated, it gives CASSHRTGSYNEQFF.

This chain joins TRBV6-1 and TRBJ2-7; D call uncertain. The V end was cut by 8 bases, the J end by 2 bases, with 10 bases between. This CDR3 has 12 amino acids. Germline V lookup: CDR1 MNHNS, CDR2 SASEGT. CDR3 residues: CASGQSPYEQYF. As DNA, the CDR3 is TGTGCCAGCGGCCAATCCCCCTACGAGCAGTACTTC.

V and J are TRBV7-9 and TRBJ2-3, with a possible D match to TRBD1 (5 bases). Germline V gene data show CDR1 as SEHNR and CDR2 as FQNEAQ (reference sequence). The CDR3 sequence is 14 residues long. V was cut by 0 bases and J by 2 bases, with 6 bases left in between. The CDR3 coding sequence is TGTGCCAGCAGCTTAGCGACAGACACAGATACGCAGTATTTT. It is translated as CASSLATDTDTQYF.

The genes are TRBV4-3 and TRBJ1-1; D not resolved. Trimming pared 3 bases from V and 0 bases from J, leaving 11 bases between. The CDR3 length is 15 residues. Germline V gene lookup returns CDR1 LGHNA and CDR2 YSLEER. CDR3 region: CASSHDTDLNTEAFF. The DNA for the CDR3 is TGCGCCAGCAGCCATGACACAGACCTGAACACTGAAGCTTTCTTT.

The V call is TRBV7-9, the J call TRBJ2-5, with 10 bases fitting TRBD1. The CDR3 runs 15 residues. Germline V CDR1 and CDR2: SEHNR, FQNEAQ (reference sequence). Unmatched junction bases numbered 8, after V lost 5 bases and J lost 5 bases. CDR3 loop: CASSARDRGVETQYF. The CDR3 nucleotides are TGTGCCAGCAGCGCCCGGGACAGGGGTGTTGAGACCCAGTACTTC. The full variable domain, rest sourced from reference TRBV7-9 and TRBJ2-5, is DTGVSQNPRHKITKRGQNVTFRCDPISEHNRLYWYRQTLGQGPEFLTYFQNEAQLEKSRLLSDRFSAERPKGSFSTLEIQRTEQGDSAMYLCASSARDRGVETQYFGPGTRLLVL.

The CDR3 DNA follows: TGTGCCAGCAGCGGACAACTAGCGGGAGGTTCCGAGCAGTACTTC. Its translation is CASSGQLAGGSEQYF. The chain carries TRBV7-2 and TRBJ2-7, with 12 bases that match TRBD2. CDR1 and CDR2 (germline): SGHTA, FQGNSA. The CDR3 contains 15 residues. The V segment lost 5 bases and the J segment 6 bases; nucleotides outside the gene matches: 8.

The rearrangement joins TRBV7-9 to TRBJ1-1; maybe TRBD1 (6 bases). The CDR3 covers 12 residues. Germline V gives CDR1 SEHNR, CDR2 FQNEAQ (reference sequence). Trimming cost V 6 bases and J 9 bases, with 14 bases left between them. For the CDR3, the DNA is TGTGCCAGCAGGTATGACAGGACTCAAGCTTTCTTT. Residues: CASRYDRTQAFF.

The rearrangement uses TRBV19 and TRBJ1-1; 7 nucleotides line up with TRBD1. There are 13 residues in the CDR3. J gave up 3 bases and V 5 bases, and 3 bases lay outside the gene matches. Looked up from germline, CDR1 is LNHDA and CDR2 is SQIVND (reference sequence). Written as DNA, the CDR3 is TGTGCCAGTAGTGGGGGACAGTACACTGAAGCTTTCTTT. Protein: CASSGGQYTEAFF.

The chain's CDR3 is CASSLGLAGGTDEQFF. CDR3 nucleotides: TGTGCCAGCAGCCTCGGACTAGCGGGAGGGACAGATGAGCAGTTCTTC. V and J are TRBV9 and TRBJ2-1, with TRBD2 matching 15 bases. Germline V gene data show CDR1 as SGDLS and CDR2 as YYNGEE. This CDR3 region has 16 residues. V lost 4 bases to trimming and J lost 8 bases; unmatched junction nucleotides: 7.